This entry concerns a single T cell receptor (beta chain). The data derive from a study of blood T cell repertoires in COVID-19. Study summary: Sites across the United States, Italy and Spain contributed samples from acute and convalescent COVID-19. Nucleic acid was either cDNA or gDNA, and it came from T cells, B-cell-depleted T cells, or PBMCs.

The CDR3 has 13 amino acids. The germline V gene has CDR1 LNHDA and CDR2 SQIVND (reference sequence). The germline V and J ends were trimmed by 3 bases and 4 bases, with 9 bases remaining between them. Authors' methods: Estimates of nucleated cell counts were drawn from the amplification of reference gene primers. TCRdb keeps only in-frame clones here, not all; method: immunoSEQ multiplex PCR. D and trimming were read from the DNA, whereas the V and J calls and clone size are those reported in that table. Of more than 65,000 clones in the sample, 82% were seen once. This receptor was taken from an elderly woman with acute or convalescent COVID-19. The specimen was peripheral blood. The J gene is TRBJ1-1, the V gene TRBV19, with no clear D. CDR3 in amino acids: CASSIKSGTEAFF. DNA of the CDR3: TGTGCCAGTAGTATTAAGTCCGGCACTGAAGCTTTCTTT.